The clone carrying this T cell receptor (beta chain) was observed a few times. A J-beta primer mix and a sample-barcoded 5' primer were used in a second PCR of roughly 6 to 12 cycles. TCRdb independently ran MiXCR on the 5' RACE reads; one entry per CDR3 protein. The sample yields about 1.8 million distinct CDR3 sequences, approximately 50% seen once. The CDR3 sequence is 14 residues long. Germline V lookup: CDR1 MNHEY, CDR2 SVGEGT. This sample was taken from a study of blood T cells in healthy people across ages. The source of this sequence is a middle-aged woman in good health. Sequenced: blood. The chain has TRBV6-2 or TRBV6-3 and TRBJ2-5; D may match TRBD1 or TRBD2 (5 bases each). The J call is doubtful: the DNA matches TRBJ2-7 better. The CDR3 loop reads CASKGTQGSYEQYF. CDR3 nucleotide sequence: TGTGCCAGCAAGGGGACCCAGGGCTCCTACGAGCAGTACTTC.